A single sample gave rise to the 12 T cell receptor beta chains below, sequenced in a study of identical twins. TCRdb recomputed calls from the 5' RACE reads with MiXCR, one row per CDR3 protein. In the table there are 500,000 or so distinct CDR3 sequences, over 11% of which are singletons. These data were also filed under a second study, of yellow fever vaccine responses in identical twins.

Sequenced material: CD4+ T cells sorted from blood. The receptors stem from a woman aged 18-30 years in good health.

This chain uses TRBV7-3 with TRBJ2-7, with TRBD2 matching over 10 bases. This CDR3 comprises 15 residues. Germline-derived CDR1 and CDR2 are SGHTA and FQGTGA. The V and J ends lost 2 bases and 2 bases, in that order; junction bases with no gene match: 3. The DNA for the CDR3 is TGTGCCAGCAGCTTAGCTAGCGGGGGTCCCTACGAGCAGTACTTC. Amino acids: CASSLASGGPYEQYF.

The V call is TRBV2, the J call TRBJ2-1, with 10 positions matching TRBD1. J lost 8 bases, V lost 4 bases, and 8 bases had no gene match. This CDR3 is 15 amino acids long. The germline gives CDR1 SNHLY, CDR2 FYNNEI. CDR3 DNA: TGTGCCAGCAGTGTATTATGGACAGGGGGGCATGAGCAGTTCTTC. It is translated as CASSVLWTGGHEQFF.

This clonotype was seen a handful of times. The J gene is TRBJ2-7, the V gene TRBV7-2; D is possibly TRBD2 (5 bases). Germline V gives CDR1 SGHTA, CDR2 FQGNSA. The length of the CDR3 is 15 residues. V shed 5 bases and J shed 4 bases, with 18 bases lying between them. The chain's CDR3 is CASSVSSSVEYEQYF. CDR3 coding DNA: TGTGCCAGCAGCGTATCCAGTAGCGTGGAGTACGAGCAGTACTTC.

The J gene is TRBJ2-3, the V gene TRBV3-1; 13 bases agree with TRBD2. Germline V gives CDR1 LGHDT, CDR2 YNNKEL (reference sequence). The V gene end was trimmed by 5 bases and the J gene end by 8 bases; junction bases not matched to a gene: 7. The CDR3 extends over 15 amino acids. The CDR3 protein is CASSKLAGGARTQYF. The DNA of the CDR3 is TGTGCCAGCAGCAAACTAGCGGGGGGGGCCCGTACGCAGTATTTT.

The V gene is TRBV7-2, the J gene TRBJ2-7; D is perhaps TRBD2 (6 bases). The CDR3 extends over 12 amino acids. V was clipped by 8 bases and J by 0 bases, with 8 bases between them. Germline-derived CDR1 and CDR2 are SGHTA and FQGNSA. CDR3 sequence reads: CASGGNSYEQYF. As DNA, the CDR3 is TGTGCCAGCGGCGGGAACTCCTACGAGCAGTACTTC. Using reference TRBV7-2 and TRBJ2-7 for the parts outside the CDR3, the full variable domain is GAGVSQSPSNKVTEKGKDVELRCDPISGHTALYWYRQSLGQGLEFLIYFQGNSAPDKSGLPSDRFSAERTGGSVSTLTIQRTQQEDSAVYLCASGGNSYEQYFGPGTRLTVT.

This clonotype was recorded a few times. J is TRBJ2-5 and V is TRBV7-8, with D uncertain. The germline CDR1 and CDR2 sequences are SGHVS and FQNEAQ. The CDR3 runs to 14 residues. V gave up 1 base and J gave up 1 base, with 7 bases separating them. CDR3 DNA sequence: TGTGCCAGCAGCTTAGAGTACAGCCAAGAGACCCAGTACTTC. This gives the protein CASSLEYSQETQYF. Together with reference TRBV7-8 and TRBJ2-5, the CDR3 gives the full variable domain: GAGVSQSPRYKVAKRGQDVALRCDPISGHVSLFWYQQALGQGPEFLTYFQNEAQLDKSGLPSDRFFAERPEGSVSTLKIQRTQQEDSAVYLCASSLEYSQETQYFGPGTRLLVL.

This clonotype was counted many times. The genes are TRBV6-5 and TRBJ1-2; 7 nucleotides agree with TRBD1. V trimming: 4 bases; J trimming: 3 bases; junction bases outside the gene matches: 8. This CDR3 region has 15 residues. Germline loops: CDR1 MNHEY, CDR2 SVGAGI. CDR3 residues: CASSSTTGLDYGYTF. The CDR3 nucleotides read TGTGCCAGCAGTTCCACGACAGGGTTGGACTATGGCTACACCTTC.

The sample holds a few counts of this clonotype. The V call is TRBV20-1, the J call TRBJ2-7; tentatively, D is TRBD1 (6 bases). V was cut by 4 bases and J by 3 bases, with 16 bases left in between. The germline V gene has CDR1 DFQATT and CDR2 SNEGSKA (reference sequence). The CDR3 contains 14 residues. CDR3 sequence reads: CSATPAGANYEQYF. The CDR3 region has the DNA TGCAGTGCTACGCCCGCAGGGGCAAACTACGAGCAGTACTTC.

This clonotype has at least ten counts. The rearrangement uses TRBV4-2 and TRBJ2-3, with D maybe TRBD2 (5 bases). This CDR3 has 18 amino acids. With 0 bases removed from V and 2 bases from J, the gap between germline ends came to 18 bases. Germline loops: CDR1 LGHNA, CDR2 YNFKEQ. The CDR3 DNA reads as TGTGCCAGCAGCCAAGAGGACTGGCCCATCGATATCACAGATACGCAGTATTTT. Translation gives CASSQEDWPIDITDTQYF.

The gene calls are TRBV12-3 or TRBV12-4 and TRBJ1-2; 7 positions agree with TRBD1. The V gene end was trimmed by 6 bases and the J gene end by 8 bases; junction bases not matched to a gene: 15. This CDR3 region has 15 residues. The CDR3 region has the DNA TGTGCCAGCAGCCAACCACCACAGGGGATCGGCGGCTACACCTTC. Its protein is CASSQPPQGIGGYTF.

This clonotype was recorded many times. CDR3 in DNA: TGTGCCAGCAGCCCGACAGGGGGCTATGGCTACACCTTC. Protein sequence: CASSPTGGYGYTF. The gene calls are TRBV9 and TRBJ1-2; TRBD1 matches 9 bases. The CDR3 consists of 13 residues. V dropped 4 bases and J dropped 4; count of bases not matched to a gene: 2. Germline V gene data show CDR1 as SGDLS and CDR2 as YYNGEE.

This clonotype was found a few times. The gene calls are TRBV14 and TRBJ2-5; TRBD1 aligns across 9 bases. This CDR3 spans 18 amino acids. Germline CDR1 SGHDN, CDR2 FVKESK. Trimming cost V 4 bases and J 5 bases; bases outside gene matches: 17. The CDR3 coding sequence is TGTGCCAGCAGCCCCCCCGAGCGACAGGGGGTGATTGGCGAGACCCAGTACTTC. It yields the protein CASSPPERQGVIGETQYF.